This T cell receptor beta chain was identified during a study of control samples from healthy donors and cancer patients. Looked up from germline, CDR1 is KGHSH and CDR2 is LQKENI. With 8 bases removed from V and 0 bases from J, the gap between germline ends came to 25 bases. This CDR3 comprises 19 residues. Data came from immunoSEQ multiplex PCR; TCRdb stores just in-frame clones and leaves some out. The data hold 100,000 to 120,000 clones, with just under 85% observed a single time. The sequence came from a man aged 18 to 30 in good health. Sequenced sample: blood. The chain carries TRBV18 and TRBJ2-2; D possibly corresponds to TRBD2 (6 bases). The CDR3 sequence: CASPKRRTNVKSNTGELFF. For the CDR3, the DNA is TGTGCCAGCCCAAAGAGGAGGACTAATGTGAAATCGAACACCGGGGAGCTGTTTTTT.